This T cell receptor beta chain was recorded in a study of T cell changes during pregnancy in multiple sclerosis. The germline V gene encodes CDR1 SEHNR and CDR2 FQNEAQ (reference sequence). CDR3 size: 13 residues. Germline trimming cut 5 bases from V and 7 bases from J; bases unmatched to any gene: 5. The data were produced by immunoSEQ multiplex PCR, yet TCRdb's version contains in-frame clones alone and is incomplete. The sample carries 95,000 to 110,000 clones, less than 95% recorded once. The source is a female donor in good health, enrolled as a control in a pregnancy study. The chain couples TRBV7-9 to TRBJ2-1; TRBD1 agrees at 7 bases. The source material was peripheral blood, sampled in the third trimester of pregnancy. The CDR3 DNA reads TGTGCCAGCAGCCTCCCAGGGGGAAATGAGCAGTTCTTC. Protein sequence: CASSLPGGNEQFF.